This TCR beta chain stems from a study of CD8 T cells in Susac syndrome. After extraction with the RNeasy kit, roughly 0.45 to 1 ug of the RNA was reverse transcribed using random hexamers. TCR beta CDR3 was amplified by immunoSEQ multiplex PCR. This amplification extended across 54 Vbeta and 13 Jbeta segments. Each CDR3 protein gets one entry after TCRdb re-called the immunoSEQ multiplex PCR reads with MiXCR. The data contain roughly 140,000 distinct CDR3 sequences, approximately 93% of them singletons. The V and J ends lost 6 bases and 3 bases, in that order; junction bases with no gene match: 7. CDR3 length equals 14 residues. Germline CDR1 and CDR2: DFQATT and SNEGSKA (reference sequence). Blood CD8+ and CD4+ T cells underwent high-throughput TCR beta sequencing. Controls were drawn from healthy donors and were matched for age and sex. TEMRA cells were FACS-enriched, unlike CD8+ and CD4+ T cells, which were negatively isolated.

This chain uses TRBV20-1 with TRBJ2-3; 9 bases agree with TRBD1. The clonotype comes from a human donor in good health. The sequencing input was CD8+ T cells from PBMCs. The CDR3 DNA follows: TGCAGTGCCCACCACAGGGGGCTGACAGATACGCAGTATTTT. Translating gives CSAHHRGLTDTQYF.